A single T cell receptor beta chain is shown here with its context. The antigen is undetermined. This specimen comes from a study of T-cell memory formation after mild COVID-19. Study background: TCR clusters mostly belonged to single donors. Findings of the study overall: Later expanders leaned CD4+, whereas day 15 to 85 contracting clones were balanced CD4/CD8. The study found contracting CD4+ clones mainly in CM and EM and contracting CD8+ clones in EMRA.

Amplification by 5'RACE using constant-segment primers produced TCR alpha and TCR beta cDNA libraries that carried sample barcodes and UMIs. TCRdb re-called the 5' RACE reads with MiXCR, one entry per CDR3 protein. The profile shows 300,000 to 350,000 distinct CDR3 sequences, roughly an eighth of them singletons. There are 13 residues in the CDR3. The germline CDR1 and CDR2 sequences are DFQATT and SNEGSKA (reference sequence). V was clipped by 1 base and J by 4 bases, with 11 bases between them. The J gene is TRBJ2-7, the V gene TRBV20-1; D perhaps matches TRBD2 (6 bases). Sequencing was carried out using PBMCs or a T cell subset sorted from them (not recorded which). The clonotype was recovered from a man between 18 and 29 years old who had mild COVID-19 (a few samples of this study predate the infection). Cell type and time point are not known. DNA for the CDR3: TGCAGTGCTAGAGGGGAGGCGGAATACGAGCAGTACTTC. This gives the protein CSARGEAEYEQYF.